The 3 T cell receptor beta chains below all came from one sample that was sequenced in a study of Ad26.COV2.S vaccination and SARS-CoV-2 variants. The treatment denotes: around 19 received Ad26.COV2.S at low or high dose, single or two shots; 5 received placebo; per-sample allocation not given. Collection of samples fell on day 63 after the first vaccine or placebo injection. Sequenced by immunoSEQ multiplex PCR; TCRdb stores in-frame clones only, minus some. This sample has approximately 500,000 clones, with approximately 88% found just once. The sequencing here drew on peripheral blood, taken in a trial of Ad26.COV2.S vaccine versus placebo. These receptors all come from a person aged 18-65 years who received the Ad26.COV2.S COVID-19 vaccine or a placebo.

The chain carries TRBV28 and TRBJ1-3, with TRBD1 matching 9 bases. CDR1 and CDR2 (germline): MDHEN, SYDVKM. The J segment lost 1 base and the V segment lost 4 bases, leaving 20 bases of the junction unmatched. There are 21 residues in the CDR3. CDR3 coding DNA: TGTGCCAGCAGTTCACCCCCCCCGGGACAGGGCTTTACGAGGTCTGGAAACACCATATATTTT. It encodes CASSSPPPGQGFTRSGNTIYF. Filled out from reference TRBV28 and TRBJ1-3, the complete variable domain reads DVKVTQSSRYLVKRTGEKVFLECVQDMDHENMFWYRQDPGLGLRLIYFSYDVKMKEKGDIPEGYSVSREKKERFSLILESASTNQTSMYLCASSSPPPGQGFTRSGNTIYFGEGSWLTVV.

V gene TRBV3-1 (or the pseudogene TRBV3-2) combines with J gene TRBJ2-7; no clear D gene. The germline V gene has CDR1 LGHDT and CDR2 YNNKEL (reference sequence). CDR3 length: 12 residues. V gave up 3 bases and J gave up 3 bases, with 6 bases separating them. The CDR3 DNA sequence: TGTGCCAGCAGCCATCCGCGCTACGAGCAGTACTTC. Amino acid sequence: CASSHPRYEQYF.

The chain joins TRBV27 to TRBJ2-1, with 12 bases lining up with TRBD1. The junction had 10 bases not matched to a gene; V was cut back by 6 bases and J by 4 bases. Germline CDR1 and CDR2: MNHEY and SMNVEV (reference sequence). The CDR3 is 17 residues long. As DNA, the CDR3 is TGTGCCAGCAGGTCCGGGACAGGGGGCTATAAGTACAATGAGCAGTTCTTC. Translating it yields CASRSGTGGYKYNEQFF.